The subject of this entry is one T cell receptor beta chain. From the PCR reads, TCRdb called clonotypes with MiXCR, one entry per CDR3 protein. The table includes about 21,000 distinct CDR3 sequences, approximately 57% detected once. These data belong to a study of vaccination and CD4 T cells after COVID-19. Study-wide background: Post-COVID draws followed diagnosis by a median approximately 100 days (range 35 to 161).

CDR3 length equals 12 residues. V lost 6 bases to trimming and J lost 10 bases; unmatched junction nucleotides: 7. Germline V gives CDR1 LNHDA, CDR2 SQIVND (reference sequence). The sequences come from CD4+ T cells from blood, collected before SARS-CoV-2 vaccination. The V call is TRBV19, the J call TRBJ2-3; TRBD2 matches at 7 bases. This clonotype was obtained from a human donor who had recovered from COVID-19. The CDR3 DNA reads TGTGCCAGTAGCACAAGCGGGAAGGCGCAGTATTTT. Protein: CASSTSGKAQYF.